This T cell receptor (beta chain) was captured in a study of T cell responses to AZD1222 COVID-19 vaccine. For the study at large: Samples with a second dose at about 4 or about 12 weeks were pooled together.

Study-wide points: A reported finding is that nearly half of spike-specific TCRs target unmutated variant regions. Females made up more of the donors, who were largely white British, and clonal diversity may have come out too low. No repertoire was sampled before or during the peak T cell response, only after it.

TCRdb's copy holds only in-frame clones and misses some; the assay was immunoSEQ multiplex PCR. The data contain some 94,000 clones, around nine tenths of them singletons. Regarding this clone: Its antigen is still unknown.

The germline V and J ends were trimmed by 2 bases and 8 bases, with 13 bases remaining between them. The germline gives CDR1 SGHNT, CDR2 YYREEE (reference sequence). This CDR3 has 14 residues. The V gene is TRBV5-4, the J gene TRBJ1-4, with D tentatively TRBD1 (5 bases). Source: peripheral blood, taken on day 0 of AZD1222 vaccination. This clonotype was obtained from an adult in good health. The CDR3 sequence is CASSFQGGGEKLFF. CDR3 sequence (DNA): TGTGCCAGCAGCTTTCAGGGAGGAGGAGAAAAACTGTTTTTT.